This T cell receptor (beta chain) came from a study of blood T cell repertoires in COVID-19 (dated by TCRdb to about 2020). As for the study more broadly: Samples from collaborators originated in the United States, Italy and Spain and spanned both the acute and convalescent phases of COVID-19. The prospective study material was composed of cDNA or gDNA derived from T cells, B-cell-depleted T cells, or PBMCs. Deeply sampled blood TCRbeta repertoires from subjects exposed to, actively infected with, or recovered from COVID-19 were included in the dataset. A freely available public database, intended as a resource for researchers studying the immune response to SARS-CoV-2, is where the repertoires were released. The samples were drawn from the first 160 participants of the ongoing ImmuneRACE study and from 1,254 subjects provided by 6 global collaborators. Sample metadata almost always included a de-identified subject ID, COVID-19 status, age in years and sex. Where available, HLA class I and class II types were taken from metadata supplied by the sample provider and were not determined by assay-based typing.

TCRbeta CDR3 regions were amplified from genomic DNA using the immunoSEQ Assay, a bias-controlled multiplex PCR. From the authors' description of their analysis: Nucleated cell counts per sample were estimated from amplification of reference gene primers within the assay. To quantify the absolute abundance of each unique TCRbeta CDR3 rearrangement, sequence reads were collapsed and filtered. For each sample, productive Simpson clonality was calculated as the square root of Simpson's diversity index over productive rearrangements. TCRdb holds this immuneACCESS table with in-frame rearrangements only. Some clones are missing; in checked studies, unresolved V genes explain under half, and the rest has no known cause. V, J and clone size reflect that table, while D and trimming were determined from the DNA. This sample lists approximately 310,000 clones; less than 85% were detected once. The top ten hold 1.9% of the sample.

General findings and caveats noted by the study authors: Clinical and demographic metadata were provided uncurated, with the amount varying by source and participant.

As regards this clone: The specificity of this receptor is unknown. No base quality values were provided; no much bigger clone lies one nucleotide off.

The CDR3 numbers 14 residues from cysteine through phenylalanine. Of all the DNA, just the CDR3 is kept, 42 bases in frame from base 1. CDR1 and CDR2 were assigned from the germline V gene as SGHTA and FQGNSA. Trimming leaves V shorter by 0 bases and J shorter by 3 bases, with the junction holding 0 bases beyond the gene matches. Enrolling through a virtual design, the prospective study's participants ranged in age from roughly 18 to 95 years and lived across roughly 23 United States geographic areas. In the prospective study, cohorts were assigned on the basis of participant-reported clinical history obtained from a screening survey and a study questionnaire. Exposed participants had been in contact with someone with a PCR-confirmed or clinician-diagnosed COVID-19 case within 2 weeks of study entry. Mobile phlebotomists in the prospective study collected whole blood, serum and a nasopharyngeal or oropharyngeal swab from every participant. Additional blood draws and questionnaires over a 2-month period could optionally be provided by prospective study participants. Before DNA extraction, prospective study blood samples were shipped either frozen or at room temperature.

The sequence was obtained from a woman younger than 45 who had been exposed to COVID-19. Sequenced input: PBMCs or T cells enriched from blood (not recorded which). The V gene is TRBV7-2 and the J gene is TRBJ1-2; 8 central bases correspond to TRBD1. The CDR3 protein is CASSLAGQDYGYTF. The bases are TGTGCCAGCAGCTTAGCGGGACAGGACTATGGCTACACCTTC.